The 14 T cell receptor beta chains below were found in one sample sequenced in a study of cytotoxic CD8 clonotypes in ibrutinib-treated CLL. Sequencing was performed with immunoSEQ multiplex PCR; in TCRdb, only in-frame clones are kept and a portion is missing. Of approximately 47,000 clones in the sample, approximately 65% were seen once. Sequencing was performed on PBMCs, taken after 24 months of ibrutinib treatment. The receptors here all came from a human donor with chronic lymphocytic leukemia.

The V gene is TRBV6-1, the J gene TRBJ2-7, with 10 bases that match TRBD2. The V gene end was trimmed by 5 bases and the J gene end by 3 bases; junction bases not matched to a gene: 7. Germline V lookup: CDR1 MNHNS, CDR2 SASEGT. CDR3 length equals 15 residues. CDR3 DNA sequence: TGTGCCAGCAGTAGCCTAGCGGGAGCCGTCTACGAGCAGTACTTC. Its protein is CASSSLAGAVYEQYF.

The genes are TRBV2 and TRBJ1-1, with D possibly being TRBD1 (5 bases). Germline CDR1 and CDR2: SNHLY and FYNNEI. This CDR3 comprises 13 residues. V was pared by 4 bases and J by 1 base, with 7 bases between. CDR3 loop: CASSGGANTEAFF. The CDR3 DNA reads TGTGCCAGCAGTGGAGGGGCGAACACTGAAGCTTTCTTT. Looking up the rest from reference TRBV2 and TRBJ1-1 gives the full variable domain: EPEVTQTPSHQVTQMGQEVILRCVPISNHLYFYWYRQILGQKVEFLVSFYNNEISEKSEIFDDQFSVERPDGSNFTLKIRSTKLEDSAMYFCASSGGANTEAFFGQGTRLTVV.

The genes are TRBV5-1 and TRBJ1-1; the D is unclear. The CDR3 runs to 14 residues. Trimming pared 0 bases from V and 2 bases from J, leaving 8 bases between. Germline CDR1 and CDR2: SGHRS and YFSETQ. The CDR3 is CASSLGTVNTEAFF. The CDR3 DNA sequence: TGCGCCAGCAGCTTGGGGACGGTTAACACTGAAGCTTTCTTT.

This sequence joins TRBV4-2 and TRBJ2-7; D call uncertain. The CDR3 extends over 15 amino acids. V was cut by 1 base and J by 6 bases, with 16 bases left in between. CDR1 is LGHNA and CDR2 is YNFKEQ in the germline V gene. The CDR3 sequence is CASSQAAGYKGEQYF. The CDR3 nucleotides read TGTGCCAGCAGCCAAGCGGCCGGCTATAAAGGCGAGCAGTACTTC.

The CDR3 spells CARAETYEQYF. CDR3 nucleotide sequence: TGTGCCAGGGCGGAAACCTACGAGCAGTACTTC. The chain is built from TRBV28 and TRBJ2-7; D is unresolved. V was trimmed by 9 bases and J by 2 bases, leaving 8 bases between them. CDR1 MDHEN and CDR2 SYDVKM come from the germline V gene. The CDR3 spans 11 residues.

The chain has TRBV7-8 and TRBJ1-6; TRBD1 matches at 10 bases. J gave up 0 bases and V 4 bases, and 6 bases lay outside the gene matches. The CDR3 is made up of 18 amino acids. Germline-derived CDR1 and CDR2 are SGHVS and FQNEAQ. The CDR3 bases are TGTGCCAGCAGCTCCCCGGGACAGGGGAGCTCCTATAATTCACCCCTCCACTTT. This encodes CASSSPGQGSSYNSPLHF.

This clone was found many times. The gene calls are TRBV27 and TRBJ2-2; no firm D call. CDR1 is MNHEY, CDR2 SMNVEV, per germline (reference sequence). V was pared by 7 bases and J by 2 bases, with 8 bases between. The length of the CDR3 is 13 residues. CDR3: CASTPSNTGELFF. The CDR3 nucleotides read TGTGCCAGCACCCCTAGTAACACCGGGGAGCTGTTTTTT.

This chain joins TRBV2 and TRBJ2-4; 10 nucleotides agree with TRBD1. The germline V gene has CDR1 SNHLY and CDR2 FYNNEI. V trimming: 11 bases; J trimming: 10 bases; junction bases outside the gene matches: 8. The CDR3 is made up of 12 amino acids. CDR3 nucleotides: TGTGCCGGCAAGGACAGGGGGGGAATTCAGTACTTC. It specifies CAGKDRGGIQYF.

The chain is built from TRBV7-8 and TRBJ1-3; D gene uncertain. Per germline, CDR1 SGHVS and CDR2 FQNEAQ. There are 17 residues in the CDR3. The V end was cut by 1 base, the J end by 2 bases, with 15 bases between. The CDR3 coding sequence is TGTGCCAGCAGCTTAGTGAGTGCTGGTCTACCTGGAAACACCATATATTTT. Its protein product is CASSLVSAGLPGNTIYF.

The DNA for the CDR3 is TGTGCCATCAGAAGAAATAGACAGGGGTCGTACGAGCAGTACTTC. Its translation is CAIRRNRQGSYEQYF. The chain couples TRBV10-3 to TRBJ2-7; the match to TRBD1 covers 8 bases. This CDR3 is built from 15 residues. Germline V CDR1 and CDR2: ENHRY, SYGVKD. The trim removed 6 bases at V and 4 bases at J, leaving 11 bases unmatched.

The rearrangement links TRBV6-6 to TRBJ2-7; 8 bases are shared with TRBD2. Germline CDR1 MNHNY, CDR2 SVGAGI (reference sequence). V shed 6 bases, J shed 2 bases, and the junction held 9 bases outside the gene matches. This CDR3 comprises 15 residues. The CDR3 here is CASSPHGGGPYEQYF. The CDR3, as DNA: TGTGCCAGCAGCCCCCACGGGGGGGGGCCCTACGAGCAGTACTTC.

V and J are TRBV28 and TRBJ2-3; D uncertain. The V gene's germline CDR1 is MDHEN and CDR2 SYDVKM. The CDR3 is made up of 11 amino acids. V shed 3 bases and J shed 4 bases, with 2 bases lying between them. CDR3 residues: CASSLSDTQYF. The CDR3 DNA follows: TGTGCCAGCAGTTTGTCAGATACGCAGTATTTT.

The rearrangement joins TRBV7-3 to TRBJ1-6, with unresolved D. Germline V gives CDR1 SGHTA, CDR2 FQGTGA. V was cut by 5 bases and J by 9 bases, with 17 bases left in between. The CDR3 sequence is 15 residues long. CDR3 nucleotide sequence: TGTGCCAGCAGCGCATTCGGCGGTGGGAGTTCACCCCTCCACTTT. This codes for CASSAFGGGSSPLHF.

The V gene is TRBV12-5, the J gene TRBJ2-1; perhaps D is TRBD1 or TRBD2 (6 bases each). The CDR3 has 17 residues. Germline V gives CDR1 LGHNT, CDR2 FRNRAP. The V gene lost 5 bases and the J gene lost 4 bases, with 21 bases spanning the gap. The CDR3 region has the DNA TGTGCTAGTGGTCGAACGGGTTTAACAGGGACTTACAATGAGCAGTTCTTC. Protein product: CASGRTGLTGTYNEQFF. Full variable domain (missing parts from reference TRBV12-5 and TRBJ2-1): DARVTQTPRHKVTEMGQEVTMRCQPILGHNTVFWYRQTMMQGLELLAYFRNRAPLDDSGMPKDRFSAEMPDATLATLKIQPSEPRDSAVYFCASGRTGLTGTYNEQFFGPGTRLTVL.